This record covers a single TCR beta chain. The data belong to a study of blood T cell repertoires in COVID-19. Study overall: Acute and convalescent COVID-19 specimens originated in the United States, Italy and Spain. PBMCs, B-cell-depleted T cells, or T cells provided the cDNA or gDNA that made up the material.

In the authors' workflow: Quantification of nucleated cells was approximated via reference gene primer amplification. The method was immunoSEQ multiplex PCR; TCRdb's version includes in-frame clones alone and lacks a portion of them. For V, J and clone size, that table is used; D and trimming come from the DNA. In the table there are under 250,000 clones, approximately 82% of which are singletons. CDR3 length equals 11 residues. Trimming pared 5 bases from V and 6 bases from J, leaving 8 bases between. Germline V gene data show CDR1 as MDHEN and CDR2 as SYDVKM. The sample taken for sequencing was peripheral blood. The chain links TRBV28 to TRBJ2-7; D possibly corresponds to TRBD2 (5 bases). This TCR was recovered from a woman younger than 35 with acute or convalescent COVID-19. CDR3 DNA sequence: TGTGCCAGCAGTCTCGGACTCGAGCAGTACTTC. Translating it yields CASSLGLEQYF.